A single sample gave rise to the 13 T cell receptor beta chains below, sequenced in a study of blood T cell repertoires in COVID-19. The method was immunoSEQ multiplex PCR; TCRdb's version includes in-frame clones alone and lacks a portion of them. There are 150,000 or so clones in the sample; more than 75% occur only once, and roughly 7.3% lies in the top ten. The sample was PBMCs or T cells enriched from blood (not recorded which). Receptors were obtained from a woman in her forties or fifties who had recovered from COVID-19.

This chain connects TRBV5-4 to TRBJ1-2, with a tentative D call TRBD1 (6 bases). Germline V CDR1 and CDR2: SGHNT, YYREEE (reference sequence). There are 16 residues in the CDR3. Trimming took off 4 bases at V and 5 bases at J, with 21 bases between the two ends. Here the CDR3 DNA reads TGTGCCAGCAGCGGACGGGGTGGGGGCCTAGGGTATGGCTACACCTTC. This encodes CASSGRGGGLGYGYTF.

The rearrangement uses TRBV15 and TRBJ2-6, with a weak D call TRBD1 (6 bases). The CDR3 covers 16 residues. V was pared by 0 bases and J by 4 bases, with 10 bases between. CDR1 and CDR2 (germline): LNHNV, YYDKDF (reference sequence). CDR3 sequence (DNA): TGTGCCACCAGCAGAGATCACAGGGCCGGGGCCAACGTCCTGACTTTC. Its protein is CATSRDHRAGANVLTF. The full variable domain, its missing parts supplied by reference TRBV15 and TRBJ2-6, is DAMVIQNPRYQVTQFGKPVTLSCSQTLNHNVMYWYQQKSSQAPKLLFHYYDKDFNNEADTPDNFQSRRPNTSFCFLDIRSPGLGDTAMYLCATSRDHRAGANVLTFGAGSRLTVL.

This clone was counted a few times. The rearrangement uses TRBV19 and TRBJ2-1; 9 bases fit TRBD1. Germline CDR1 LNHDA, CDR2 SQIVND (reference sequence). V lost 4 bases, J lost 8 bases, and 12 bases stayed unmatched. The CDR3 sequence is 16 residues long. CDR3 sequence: CASSTSDRGWVDEQFF. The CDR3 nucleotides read TGTGCCAGTAGTACCTCCGACAGGGGGTGGGTGGATGAGCAGTTCTTC.

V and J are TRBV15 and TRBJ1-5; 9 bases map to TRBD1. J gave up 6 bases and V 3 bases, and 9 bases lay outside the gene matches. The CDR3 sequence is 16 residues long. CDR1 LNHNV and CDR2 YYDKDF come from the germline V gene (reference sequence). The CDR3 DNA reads TGTGCCACCAGCAGCCAAGGACAGGGGTCGAGTCAGCCCCAGCATTTT. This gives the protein CATSSQGQGSSQPQHF. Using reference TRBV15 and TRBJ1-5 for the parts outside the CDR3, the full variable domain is DAMVIQNPRYQVTQFGKPVTLSCSQTLNHNVMYWYQQKSSQAPKLLFHYYDKDFNNEADTPDNFQSRRPNTSFCFLDIRSPGLGDTAMYLCATSSQGQGSSQPQHFGDGTRLSIL.

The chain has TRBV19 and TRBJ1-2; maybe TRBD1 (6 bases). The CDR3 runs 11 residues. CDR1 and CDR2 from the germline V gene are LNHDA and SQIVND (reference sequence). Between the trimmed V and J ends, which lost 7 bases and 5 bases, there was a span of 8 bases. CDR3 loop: CASTTGYGYTF. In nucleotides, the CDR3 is TGTGCCAGTACGACAGGTTATGGCTACACCTTC. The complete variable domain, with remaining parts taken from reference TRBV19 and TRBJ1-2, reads DGGITQSPKYLFRKEGQNVTLSCEQNLNHDAMYWYRQDPGQGLRLIYYSQIVNDFQKGDIAEGYSVSREKKESFPLTVTSAQKNPTAFYLCASTTGYGYTFGSGTRLTVV.

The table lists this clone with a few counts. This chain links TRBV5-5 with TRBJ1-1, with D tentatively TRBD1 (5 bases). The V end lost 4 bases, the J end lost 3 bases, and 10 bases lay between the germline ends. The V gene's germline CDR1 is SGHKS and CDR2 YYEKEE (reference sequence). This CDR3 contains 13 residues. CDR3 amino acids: CASSLTVYTEAFF. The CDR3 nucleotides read TGTGCCAGCAGCCTGACAGTATACACTGAAGCTTTCTTT. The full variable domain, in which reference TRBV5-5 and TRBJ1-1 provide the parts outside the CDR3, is DAGVTQSPTHLIKTRGQQVTLRCSPISGHKSVSWYQQVLGQGPQFIFQYYEKEERGRGNFPDRFSARQFPNYSSELNVNALLLGDSALYLCASSLTVYTEAFFGQGTRLTVV.

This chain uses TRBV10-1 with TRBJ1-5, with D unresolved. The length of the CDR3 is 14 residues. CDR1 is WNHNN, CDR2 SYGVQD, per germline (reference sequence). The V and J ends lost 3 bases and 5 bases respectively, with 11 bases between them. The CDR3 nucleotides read TGCGCCAGCAGTGATGGAGGATTCGATCAGCCCCAGCATTTT. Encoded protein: CASSDGGFDQPQHF.

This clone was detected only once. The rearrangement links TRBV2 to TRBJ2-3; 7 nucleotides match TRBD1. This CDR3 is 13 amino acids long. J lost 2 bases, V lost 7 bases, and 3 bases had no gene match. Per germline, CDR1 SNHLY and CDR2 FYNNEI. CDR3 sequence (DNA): TGTGCCAGCAATGACAGGGTCACAGATACGCAGTATTTT. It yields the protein CASNDRVTDTQYF.

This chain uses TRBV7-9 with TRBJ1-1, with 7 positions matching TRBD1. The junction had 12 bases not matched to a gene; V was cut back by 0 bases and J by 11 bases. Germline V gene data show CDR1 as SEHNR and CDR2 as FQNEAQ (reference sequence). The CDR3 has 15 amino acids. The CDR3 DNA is TGTGCCAGCAGCTTAGCGATTGACAGGGCAGGGGGGGCTTTCTTT. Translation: CASSLAIDRAGGAFF.

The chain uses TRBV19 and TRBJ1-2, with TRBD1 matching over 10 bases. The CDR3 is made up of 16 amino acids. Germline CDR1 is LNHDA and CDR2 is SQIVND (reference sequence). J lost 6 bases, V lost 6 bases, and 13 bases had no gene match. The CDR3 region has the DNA TGTGCCAGTAGACAAACCGGGACAGGGGAAAGAGATGGCTACACCTTC. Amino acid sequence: CASRQTGTGERDGYTF.

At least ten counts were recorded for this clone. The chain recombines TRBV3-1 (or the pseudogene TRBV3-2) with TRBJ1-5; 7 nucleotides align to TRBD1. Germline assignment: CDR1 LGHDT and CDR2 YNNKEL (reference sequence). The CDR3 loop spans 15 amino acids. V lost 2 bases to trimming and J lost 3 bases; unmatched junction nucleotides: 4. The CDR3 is CASSQRGQPNQPQHF. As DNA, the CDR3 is TGTGCCAGCAGCCAACGGGGACAGCCCAATCAGCCCCAGCATTTT.

The CDR3 region is CASSSWDRRNTEAFF. DNA of the CDR3: TGTGCCAGCAGCTCTTGGGACAGAAGGAACACTGAAGCTTTCTTT. The rearrangement joins TRBV7-6 to TRBJ1-1; TRBD1 aligns across 7 bases. Germline lookup yields CDR1 SGHVS and CDR2 FNYEAQ. The V gene end was trimmed by 4 bases and the J gene end by 1 base; junction bases not matched to a gene: 6. The CDR3 runs to 15 residues.

CDR3 nucleotides: TGCGCCAGCAGTTATGAAAGCGGACAGCAGTTCTTC. Amino acids: CASSYESGQQFF. This chain joins TRBV5-1 and TRBJ2-1, with D perhaps TRBD2 (5 bases). Trimming removed 5 bases at V and 11 bases at J, with 14 bases between. The CDR3 totals 12 residues. Per germline, CDR1 SGHRS and CDR2 YFSETQ.